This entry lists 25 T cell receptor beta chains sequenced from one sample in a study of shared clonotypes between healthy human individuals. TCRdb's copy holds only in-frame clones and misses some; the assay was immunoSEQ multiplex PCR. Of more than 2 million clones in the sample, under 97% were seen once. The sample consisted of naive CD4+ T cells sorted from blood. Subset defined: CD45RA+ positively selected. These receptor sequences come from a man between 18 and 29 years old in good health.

The CDR3 sequence is CASSIDPRTGGVYGYTF. DNA for the CDR3: TGTGCCAGTAGTATAGACCCTCGGACAGGGGGCGTCTATGGCTACACCTTC. This chain uses TRBV19 with TRBJ1-2; 11 positions match TRBD1. The V gene end was trimmed by 0 bases and the J gene end by 4 bases; junction bases not matched to a gene: 7. The CDR3 spans 17 residues. Germline V CDR1 and CDR2: LNHDA, SQIVND (reference sequence).

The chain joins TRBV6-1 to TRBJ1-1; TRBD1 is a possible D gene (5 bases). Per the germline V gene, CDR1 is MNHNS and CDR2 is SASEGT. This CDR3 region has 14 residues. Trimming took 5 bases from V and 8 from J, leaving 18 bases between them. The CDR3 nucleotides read TGTGCCAGCAGTCGACGGGGGGTAGAGGTCGAAGCTTTCTTT. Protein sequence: CASSRRGVEVEAFF.

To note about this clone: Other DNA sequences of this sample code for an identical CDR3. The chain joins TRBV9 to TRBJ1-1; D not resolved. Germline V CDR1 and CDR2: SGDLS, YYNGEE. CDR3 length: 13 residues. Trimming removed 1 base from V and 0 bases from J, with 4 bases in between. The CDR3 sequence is CASSVTVNTEAFF. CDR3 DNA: TGTGCCAGCAGCGTAACAGTGAACACTGAAGCTTTCTTT.

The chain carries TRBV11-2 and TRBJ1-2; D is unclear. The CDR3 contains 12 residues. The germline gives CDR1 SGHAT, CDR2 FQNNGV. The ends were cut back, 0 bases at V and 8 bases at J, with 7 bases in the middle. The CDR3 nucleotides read TGTGCCAGCAGCTTAGAGGTCCGCGGCTACACCTTC. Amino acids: CASSLEVRGYTF.

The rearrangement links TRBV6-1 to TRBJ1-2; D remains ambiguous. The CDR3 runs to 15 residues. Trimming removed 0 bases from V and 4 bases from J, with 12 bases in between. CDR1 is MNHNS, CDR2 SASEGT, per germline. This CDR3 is CASSEASAGRYGYTF. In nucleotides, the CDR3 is TGTGCCAGCAGTGAAGCTTCGGCAGGCCGCTATGGCTACACCTTC.

CDR3 protein: CASSLFLAGYTDTQYF. CDR3 in DNA: TGTGCCAGCAGCTTGTTCCTAGCGGGCTACACAGATACGCAGTATTTT. This chain joins TRBV7-9 and TRBJ2-3; 8 nucleotides match TRBD2. The CDR3 spans 16 residues. V shed 3 bases and J 2 bases; nucleotides not matched to a gene: 7. Germline V lookup: CDR1 SEHNR, CDR2 FQNEAQ (reference sequence).

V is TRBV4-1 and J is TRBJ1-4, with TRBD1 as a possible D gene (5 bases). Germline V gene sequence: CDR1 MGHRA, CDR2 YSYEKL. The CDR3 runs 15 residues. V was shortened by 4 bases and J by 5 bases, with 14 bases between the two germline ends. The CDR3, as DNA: TGCGCCAGCAGCCCGATTGGACATAACAATGAAAAACTGTTTTTT. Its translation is CASSPIGHNNEKLFF.

CDR3 amino acids: CASSQEGQYNEQFF. CDR3 DNA: TGCGCCAGCAGCCAAGAGGGACAGTACAATGAGCAGTTCTTC. This chain connects TRBV4-3 to TRBJ2-1; 7 bases match TRBD1. In germline, CDR1 is LGHNA, CDR2 YSLEER. The CDR3 is 14 residues long. After removal of 0 bases from V and 4 bases from J, the junction contained 0 bases not matched to a gene.

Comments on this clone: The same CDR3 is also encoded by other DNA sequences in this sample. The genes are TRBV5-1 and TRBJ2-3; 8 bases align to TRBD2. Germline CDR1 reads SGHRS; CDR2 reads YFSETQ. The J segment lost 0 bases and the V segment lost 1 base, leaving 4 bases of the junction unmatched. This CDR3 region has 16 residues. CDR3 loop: CASSLSLAGSTDTQYF. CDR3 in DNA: TGCGCCAGCAGCTTGTCCTTAGCGGGGAGCACAGATACGCAGTATTTT. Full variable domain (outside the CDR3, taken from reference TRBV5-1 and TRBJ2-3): KAGVTQTPRYLIKTRGQQVTLSCSPISGHRSVSWYQQTPGQGLQFLFEYFSETQRNKGNFPGRFSGRQFSNSRSEMNVSTLELGDSALYLCASSLSLAGSTDTQYFGPGTRLTVL.

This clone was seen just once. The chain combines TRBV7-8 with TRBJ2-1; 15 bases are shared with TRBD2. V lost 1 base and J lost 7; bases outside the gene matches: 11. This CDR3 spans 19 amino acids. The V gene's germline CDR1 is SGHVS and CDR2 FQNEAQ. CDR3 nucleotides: TGTGCCAGCAGCTTAGTGCCGGGACTAGCGGGAGGAAAAGGGAATGAGCAGTTCTTC. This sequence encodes CASSLVPGLAGGKGNEQFF.

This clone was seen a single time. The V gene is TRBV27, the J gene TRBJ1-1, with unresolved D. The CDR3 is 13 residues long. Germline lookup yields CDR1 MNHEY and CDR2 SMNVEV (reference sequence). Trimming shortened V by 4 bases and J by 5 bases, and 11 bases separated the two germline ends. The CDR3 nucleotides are TGTGCCAGCAGTTCCGTCCCTGGGACTGAAGCTTTCTTT. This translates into CASSSVPGTEAFF.

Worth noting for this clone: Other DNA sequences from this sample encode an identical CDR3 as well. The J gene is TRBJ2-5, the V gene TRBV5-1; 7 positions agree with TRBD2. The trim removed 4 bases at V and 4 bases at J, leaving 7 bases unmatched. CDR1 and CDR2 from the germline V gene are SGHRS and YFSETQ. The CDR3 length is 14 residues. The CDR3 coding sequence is TGCGCCAGCAGCCTTAATGGCGGGGGAGAGACCCAGTACTTC. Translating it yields CASSLNGGGETQYF.

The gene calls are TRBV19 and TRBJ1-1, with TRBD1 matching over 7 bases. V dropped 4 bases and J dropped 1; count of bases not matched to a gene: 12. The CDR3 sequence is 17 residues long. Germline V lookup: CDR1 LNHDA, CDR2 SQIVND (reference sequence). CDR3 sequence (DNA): TGTGCCAGTAGTACGCACGGGGACAGATATAGGAACACTGAAGCTTTCTTT. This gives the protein CASSTHGDRYRNTEAFF.

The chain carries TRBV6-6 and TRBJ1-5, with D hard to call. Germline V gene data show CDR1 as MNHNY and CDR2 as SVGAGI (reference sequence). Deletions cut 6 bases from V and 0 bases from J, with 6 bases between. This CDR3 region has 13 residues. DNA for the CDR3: TGTGCCAGCAGGGATTATAGCAATCAGCCCCAGCATTTT. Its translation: CASRDYSNQPQHF.

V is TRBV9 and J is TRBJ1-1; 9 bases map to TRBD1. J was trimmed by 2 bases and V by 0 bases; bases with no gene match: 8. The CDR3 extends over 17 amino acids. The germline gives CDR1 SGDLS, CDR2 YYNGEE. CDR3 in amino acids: CASSVVSGTGTNTEAFF. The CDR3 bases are TGTGCCAGCAGCGTAGTGTCCGGGACAGGGACAAACACTGAAGCTTTCTTT.

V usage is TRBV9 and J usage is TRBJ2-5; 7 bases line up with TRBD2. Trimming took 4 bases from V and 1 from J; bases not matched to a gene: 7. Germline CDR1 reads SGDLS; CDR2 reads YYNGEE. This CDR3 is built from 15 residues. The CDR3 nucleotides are TGTGCCAGCAGCCCTGGGCTAGCGGCCCAAGAGACCCAGTACTTC. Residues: CASSPGLAAQETQYF. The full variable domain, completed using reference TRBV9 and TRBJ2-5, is DSGVTQTPKHLITATGQRVTLRCSPRSGDLSVYWYQQSLDQGLQFLIQYYNGEERAKGNILERFSAQQFPDLHSELNLSSLELGDSALYFCASSPGLAAQETQYFGPGTRLLVL.

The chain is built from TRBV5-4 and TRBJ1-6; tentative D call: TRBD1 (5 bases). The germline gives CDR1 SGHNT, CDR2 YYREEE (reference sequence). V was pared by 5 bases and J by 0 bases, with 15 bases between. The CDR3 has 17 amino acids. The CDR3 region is CASSMGRKNSYNSPLHF. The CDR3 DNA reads TGTGCCAGCAGTATGGGACGGAAGAACTCCTATAATTCACCCCTCCACTTT.

In nucleotides, the CDR3 is TGCAGTGCGGCGAGCGAGGAGACCCAGTACTTC. Translated: CSAASEETQYF. This sequence joins TRBV20-1 and TRBJ2-5; unclear D gene. The V end was cut by 6 bases, the J end by 5 bases, with 10 bases between. This CDR3 comprises 11 residues. Germline V gene lookup returns CDR1 DFQATT and CDR2 SNEGSKA (reference sequence).

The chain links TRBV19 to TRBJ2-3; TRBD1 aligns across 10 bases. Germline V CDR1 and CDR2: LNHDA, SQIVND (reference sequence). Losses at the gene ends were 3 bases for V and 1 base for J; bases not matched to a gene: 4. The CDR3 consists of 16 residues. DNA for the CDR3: TGTGCCAGTAGTATCTCCGGGACAGGGGGCACAGATACGCAGTATTTT. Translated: CASSISGTGGTDTQYF.

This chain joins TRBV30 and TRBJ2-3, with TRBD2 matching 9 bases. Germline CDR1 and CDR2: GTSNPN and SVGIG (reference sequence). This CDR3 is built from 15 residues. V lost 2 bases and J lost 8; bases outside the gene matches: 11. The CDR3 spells CAWSIASGAGGTQYF. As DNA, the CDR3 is TGTGCCTGGAGTATAGCTAGCGGGGCCGGAGGTACGCAGTATTTT.

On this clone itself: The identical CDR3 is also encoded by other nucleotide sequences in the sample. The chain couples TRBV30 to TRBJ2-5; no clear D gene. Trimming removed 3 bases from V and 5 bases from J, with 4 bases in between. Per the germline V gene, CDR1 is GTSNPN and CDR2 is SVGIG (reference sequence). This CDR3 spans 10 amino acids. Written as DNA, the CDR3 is TGTGCCTGGAGAAGGGAGACCCAGTACTTC. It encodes CAWRRETQYF.

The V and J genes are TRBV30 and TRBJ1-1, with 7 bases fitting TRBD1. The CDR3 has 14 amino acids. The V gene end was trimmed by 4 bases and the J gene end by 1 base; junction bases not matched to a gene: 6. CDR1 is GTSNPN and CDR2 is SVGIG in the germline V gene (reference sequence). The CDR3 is CAWIYTGANTEAFF. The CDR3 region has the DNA TGTGCCTGGATCTACACAGGGGCGAACACTGAAGCTTTCTTT.

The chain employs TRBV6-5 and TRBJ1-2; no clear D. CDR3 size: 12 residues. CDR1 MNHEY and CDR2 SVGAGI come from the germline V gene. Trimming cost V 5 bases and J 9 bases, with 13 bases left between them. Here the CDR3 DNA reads TGTGCCAGCAGTCCAGGATTTTTAAGCTACACCTTC. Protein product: CASSPGFLSYTF.

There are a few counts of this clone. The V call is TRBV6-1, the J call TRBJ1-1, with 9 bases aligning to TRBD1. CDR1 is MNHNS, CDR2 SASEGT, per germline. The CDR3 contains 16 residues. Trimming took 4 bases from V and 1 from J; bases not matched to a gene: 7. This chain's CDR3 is CASSAPGQGRNTEAFF. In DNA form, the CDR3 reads TGTGCCAGCAGTGCACCGGGACAGGGTAGGAACACTGAAGCTTTCTTT.

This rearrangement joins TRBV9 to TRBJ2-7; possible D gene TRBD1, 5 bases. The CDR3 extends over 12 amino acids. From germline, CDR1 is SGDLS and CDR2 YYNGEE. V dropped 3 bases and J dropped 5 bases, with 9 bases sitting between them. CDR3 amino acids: CASSGQGNEQYF. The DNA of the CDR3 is TGTGCCAGCAGCGGGCAGGGAAACGAGCAGTACTTC.